This passage covers 5 T cell receptor beta chains from one sample sequenced in a study of blood T cell repertoires in COVID-19. Produced via immunoSEQ multiplex PCR; TCRdb's table is partial and in-frame only. The sample includes 140,000 to 150,000 clones, 76% of them seen just once. The sample comprised peripheral blood. All receptors derive from a man aged 60-69 years with acute or convalescent COVID-19.

V and J are TRBV18 and TRBJ2-1; TRBD1 might be the D (5 bases). With 3 bases removed from V and 3 bases from J, the gap between germline ends came to 15 bases. Germline loops: CDR1 KGHSH, CDR2 LQKENI. The CDR3 extends over 16 amino acids. CDR3 amino acids: CASSPVTDTFYNEQFF. The CDR3 bases are TGTGCCAGCTCACCCGTGACAGATACCTTCTACAATGAGCAGTTCTTC.

This clone was seen just once. The chain is built from TRBV3-1 (or the pseudogene TRBV3-2) and TRBJ1-2; D is uncertain. V lost 4 bases to trimming and J lost 1 base, with 10 bases between them. The CDR3 runs to 14 residues. The germline V gene encodes CDR1 LGHDT and CDR2 YNNKEL (reference sequence). The CDR3 region has the DNA TGTGCCAGCAGCCGAGCACAGAATAACTATGGCTACACCTTC. Translation: CASSRAQNNYGYTF.

V is TRBV7-3 and J is TRBJ2-1; 7 nucleotides line up with TRBD1. The CDR3 contains 12 residues. The germline V gene has CDR1 SGHTA and CDR2 FQGTGA. Trimming at V came to 4 bases and at J to 8 bases, leaving 2 bases not matched to a gene. CDR3 sequence reads: CASSSTGDEQFF. CDR3 nucleotides: TGTGCCAGCAGCTCCACAGGGGATGAGCAGTTCTTC.

The chain couples TRBV12-3 or TRBV12-4 to TRBJ1-2, with 9 bases lining up with TRBD1. The V and J ends lost 6 bases and 6 bases, in that order; junction bases with no gene match: 2. The CDR3 runs to 12 residues. The CDR3 DNA follows: TGTGCCAGCAGGACAGGGGGGAATGGCTACACCTTC. Translating it yields CASRTGGNGYTF.

This clone was seen more than once but under ten times. The chain couples TRBV2 to TRBJ2-7; D gene unclear. This CDR3 contains 12 residues. V was clipped by 4 bases and J by 3 bases, with 7 bases between them. Germline-derived CDR1 and CDR2 are SNHLY and FYNNEI. CDR3 DNA sequence: TGTGCCAGCAGTGCTCGGAGCTACGAGCAGTACTTC. Translation: CASSARSYEQYF.